The 10 T cell receptor beta chains below come from one sample, sequenced in a study of blood T cell repertoires in COVID-19. Assay: immunoSEQ multiplex PCR; the TCRdb copy retains only in-frame clones and omits some. Of some 70,000 clones detected, approximately 77% appear once; the ten largest clones hold roughly 0.83%. The sequenced sample consisted of peripheral blood. The receptors derive from a woman in her seventies with acute or convalescent COVID-19.

This chain joins TRBV5-6 and TRBJ2-1; 9 bases line up with TRBD2. Germline-derived CDR1 and CDR2 are SGHDT and YYEEEE. V gave up 4 bases and J gave up 2 bases; unmatched junction bases: 7. The CDR3 has 16 residues. Written as DNA, the CDR3 is TGTGCCAGCAGCGACCGACTAGCGGATCCCTACAATGAGCAGTTCTTC. It codes for CASSDRLADPYNEQFF.

V gene TRBV9 combines with J gene TRBJ1-3, with 7 bases identical to TRBD1. The J segment lost 5 bases and the V segment lost 3 bases, leaving 5 bases of the junction unmatched. Germline V lookup: CDR1 SGDLS, CDR2 YYNGEE. There are 14 residues in the CDR3. Written as DNA, the CDR3 is TGTGCCAGCAGCGCGCAGACAGGGCGAAACACCATATATTTT. This gives the protein CASSAQTGRNTIYF.

The rearrangement links TRBV9 to TRBJ2-7; TRBD2 aligns across 14 bases. The trim removed 3 bases at V and 6 bases at J, leaving 8 bases unmatched. The CDR3 is 16 residues long. Germline V gene lookup returns CDR1 SGDLS and CDR2 YYNGEE. CDR3 bases: TGTGCCAGCAGCGCCGGGACTAGCGGGGGTATGGGCGAGCAGTACTTC. Translation: CASSAGTSGGMGEQYF.

V gene TRBV3-1 (or the pseudogene TRBV3-2) combines with J gene TRBJ1-1, with D unclear. Germline lookup yields CDR1 LGHDT and CDR2 YNNKEL (reference sequence). V was shortened by 1 base and J by 8 bases, with 8 bases between the two germline ends. This CDR3 has 12 amino acids. DNA of the CDR3: TGTGCCAGCAGCCAAGGAGTGAGAGAAGCTTTCTTT. Residues: CASSQGVREAFF.

V usage is TRBV5-8 and J usage is TRBJ2-1; the D is unclear. The CDR3 consists of 13 residues. Germline values: CDR1 SGHTS, CDR2 YDEGEE. Trimming took off 1 base at V and 6 bases at J, with 8 bases between the two ends. The chain's CDR3 is CASSLPSVNEQFF. For the CDR3, the DNA is TGTGCCAGCAGCTTGCCCAGTGTCAATGAGCAGTTCTTC.

J is TRBJ1-1 and V is TRBV18; 9 nucleotides line up with TRBD1. The CDR3 sequence is 12 residues long. Germline V gene sequence: CDR1 KGHSH, CDR2 LQKENI. V lost 7 bases to trimming and J lost 10 bases; unmatched junction nucleotides: 7. CDR3 coding DNA: TGTGCCAGCTTTACAGGGGGCGAAACAGCTTTCTTT. It is translated as CASFTGGETAFF.

Here the CDR3 DNA reads TGTGCCAGCAGCCCAAGCGGGACAGGAAATGAAAAACTGTTTTTT. The encoded protein is CASSPSGTGNEKLFF. The V gene is TRBV9, the J gene TRBJ1-4; 8 nucleotides line up with TRBD1. The CDR3 spans 15 residues. The V gene's germline CDR1 is SGDLS and CDR2 YYNGEE. The junction had 7 bases not matched to a gene; V was cut back by 4 bases and J by 5 bases.

J is TRBJ2-5 and V is TRBV7-9; the match to TRBD2 covers 12 bases. J was trimmed by 5 bases and V by 5 bases; bases with no gene match: 15. CDR1 and CDR2 (germline): SEHNR, FQNEAQ (reference sequence). This CDR3 is built from 18 residues. This CDR3 reads CASSRTLLAGGTVETQYF. As DNA, the CDR3 is TGTGCCAGCAGCCGAACCCTTCTAGCGGGGGGGACGGTTGAGACCCAGTACTTC.

The chain carries TRBV6-1 and TRBJ1-3; D uncertain. CDR1 and CDR2 from the germline V gene are MNHNS and SASEGT. This CDR3 contains 14 residues. Trimming shortened V by 2 bases and J by 0 bases, and 5 bases separated the two germline ends. The chain's CDR3 is CASSETDSGNTIYF. DNA for the CDR3: TGTGCCAGCAGTGAAACAGACTCTGGAAACACCATATATTTT.

The genes are TRBV6-5 and TRBJ2-1; D is perhaps TRBD2 (5 bases). Germline V gene data show CDR1 as MNHEY and CDR2 as SVGAGI. With 0 bases removed from V and 8 bases from J, the gap between germline ends came to 17 bases. The CDR3 length is 16 residues. CDR3 DNA: TGTGCCAGCAGTTACTCGAAGGGCCGCATCGGGGATGAGCAGTTCTTC. Amino acid sequence: CASSYSKGRIGDEQFF.